Each of the 30 T cell receptor beta chains below was sequenced from the same sample in a study of neurological immune-mediated disorders. TCRdb analysed the 5' RACE reads with MiXCR anew, one entry per CDR3 protein. The sample lists around 70,000 distinct CDR3 sequences, around 5.2% occurring once. The sequenced sample was PBMCs. These receptors were obtained from a man younger than 30 with multiple sclerosis.

This clonotype was observed at least ten times. J is TRBJ2-3 and V is TRBV5-1; D is unclear. Germline-derived CDR1 and CDR2 are SGHRS and YFSETQ. Trimming took 2 bases from V and 5 from J, leaving 3 bases between them. The CDR3 is 11 residues long. DNA for the CDR3: TGCGCCAGCAGCTTAAAAGATACGCAGTATTTT. Residues: CASSLKDTQYF.

The chain couples TRBV6-2 or TRBV6-3 to TRBJ2-7; TRBD2 matches 11 bases. Germline V gene sequence: CDR1 MNHEY, CDR2 SVGEGT. The CDR3 covers 13 residues. With V trimmed by 6 bases and J by 5 bases, 3 bases remained unmatched. CDR3 region: CASSLAGGHEQYF. DNA of the CDR3: TGTGCCAGCAGCCTAGCGGGAGGCCACGAGCAGTACTTC.

The rearrangement links TRBV25-1 to TRBJ1-6; D is unresolved. V lost 1 base and J lost 10, with 20 bases in between. The CDR3 extends over 17 amino acids. Germline-derived CDR1 and CDR2 are MGHDK and SYGVNS. This chain's CDR3 is CASSEWVAEDLGSPLHF. CDR3 nucleotide sequence: TGTGCCAGCAGTGAATGGGTGGCTGAGGACCTTGGCTCACCCCTCCACTTT.

This clonotype has ten or more counts. The chain combines TRBV10-3 with TRBJ2-2; D is perhaps TRBD1 (6 bases). Germline CDR1 is ENHRY and CDR2 is SYGVKD. The germline V and J ends were trimmed by 6 bases and 0 bases, with 14 bases remaining between them. This CDR3 contains 16 residues. Here the CDR3 reads CAISPDRRANTGELFF. The CDR3 coding sequence is TGTGCCATCAGCCCTGACAGGCGTGCGAACACCGGGGAGCTGTTTTTT.

This clonotype was recorded at least ten times. The J gene is TRBJ2-3, the V gene TRBV6-1; 7 nucleotides align to TRBD1. The CDR3 runs to 13 residues. Trimming removed 7 bases from V and 5 bases from J; junction bases left unmatched: 6. Germline CDR1 and CDR2: MNHNS and SASEGT. Here the CDR3 reads CASIQGWEDTQYF. CDR3 DNA sequence: TGTGCCAGCATACAGGGGTGGGAAGATACGCAGTATTTT.

This clonotype was counted at least ten times. The chain employs TRBV6-5 and TRBJ1-1, with D perhaps TRBD1 (5 bases). The V end was cut by 2 bases, the J end by 1 base, with 5 bases between. CDR1 and CDR2 (germline): MNHEY, SVGAGI. This CDR3 spans 13 amino acids. The CDR3 DNA is TGTGCCAGCAGTTACGGGGGGAACACTGAAGCTTTCTTT. It encodes CASSYGGNTEAFF.

At least ten counts were recorded for this clonotype. The chain links TRBV20-1 to TRBJ1-1, with unresolved D. Germline V gives CDR1 DFQATT, CDR2 SNEGSKA (reference sequence). The CDR3 contains 13 residues. The V end was cut by 6 bases, the J end by 4 bases, with 15 bases between. The CDR3 is CSATRGTVTEAFF. The CDR3 DNA reads TGCAGTGCCACCCGGGGAACGGTCACTGAAGCTTTCTTT.

Many counts were recorded for this clonotype. This chain links TRBV5-1 with TRBJ1-6; D is unclear. CDR1 SGHRS and CDR2 YFSETQ come from the germline V gene. V lost 0 bases, J lost 14 bases, and 15 bases lay in between. The CDR3 totals 14 residues. The CDR3 nucleotides read TGCGCCAGCAGCTTGGCCGGGCAGCTTGAGACCCTCCACTTT. Its protein product is CASSLAGQLETLHF.

There are many counts of this clonotype. The chain couples TRBV5-1 to TRBJ1-2; no clear D. Trimming removed 3 bases from V and 6 bases from J, with 15 bases in between. The CDR3 spans 14 residues. Germline V CDR1 and CDR2: SGHRS, YFSETQ. This CDR3 reads CASSSGGTSNGYTF. CDR3 coding DNA: TGCGCCAGCAGCTCTGGCGGTACGTCCAATGGCTACACCTTC. The full variable domain, rest sourced from reference TRBV5-1 and TRBJ1-2, is KAGVTQTPRYLIKTRGQQVTLSCSPISGHRSVSWYQQTPGQGLQFLFEYFSETQRNKGNFPGRFSGRQFSNSRSEMNVSTLELGDSALYLCASSSGGTSNGYTFGSGTRLTVV.

This clonotype has a count of ten or more. DNA of the CDR3: TGTGCCAGCAGCCAAGGGAAGAGGCAGGGCCCCACAGATACGCAGTATTTT. Amino acid sequence: CASSQGKRQGPTDTQYF. The chain couples TRBV3-1 to TRBJ2-3; tentatively, D is TRBD1 (5 bases). V shed 1 base and J shed 2 bases, with 16 bases lying between them. The germline CDR1 and CDR2 sequences are LGHDT and YNNKEL (reference sequence). This CDR3 spans 17 amino acids.

This clonotype was counted at least ten times. The rearrangement links TRBV11-3 to TRBJ2-1; D call uncertain. Between the trimmed V and J ends, which lost 5 bases and 7 bases, there was a span of 12 bases. The length of the CDR3 is 13 residues. The germline V gene has CDR1 SGHNT and CDR2 YENEEA. The CDR3 loop reads CASSATGTNEQFF. In DNA form, the CDR3 reads TGTGCCAGCAGCGCGACCGGCACGAATGAGCAGTTCTTC.

This clonotype was picked up many times. The CDR3 here is CASSLATREGLQFF. The CDR3 coding sequence is TGCGCCAGCAGCTTGGCCACTAGAGAAGGTCTGCAGTTCTTC. This rearrangement joins TRBV5-1 to TRBJ2-1; tentatively, D is TRBD2 (5 bases). The CDR3 extends over 14 amino acids. CDR1 SGHRS and CDR2 YFSETQ come from the germline V gene. Deletions cut 0 bases from V and 12 bases from J, with 16 bases between.

This clonotype was seen ten or more times. The chain employs TRBV7-9 and TRBJ1-2, with D tentatively TRBD1 (5 bases). The germline gives CDR1 SEHNR, CDR2 FQNEAQ (reference sequence). V lost 5 bases to trimming and J lost 4 bases, with 14 bases between them. There are 14 residues in the CDR3. This chain's CDR3 is CASSPGEGSYGYTF. CDR3 nucleotides: TGTGCCAGCAGCCCGGGGGAGGGGAGCTATGGCTACACCTTC.

In its sample, this clonotype was seen many times. The chain joins TRBV7-6 to TRBJ1-1, with D unclear. Germline V lookup: CDR1 SGHVS, CDR2 FNYEAQ. V was shortened by 1 base and J by 3 bases, with 9 bases between the two germline ends. There are 14 residues in the CDR3. The CDR3 sequence is CASSLDERDTEAFF. For the CDR3, the DNA is TGTGCCAGCAGCTTAGACGAAAGGGACACTGAAGCTTTCTTT.

This clonotype was counted many times. This chain joins TRBV20-1 and TRBJ1-3; 10 bases are a match to TRBD1. CDR1 is DFQATT, CDR2 SNEGSKA, per germline (reference sequence). This CDR3 is 14 amino acids long. V was clipped by 0 bases and J by 4 bases; unmatched bases: 0. CDR3 region: CSAREDRGGNTIYF. CDR3 bases: TGCAGTGCTAGAGAGGACAGGGGGGGAAACACCATATATTTT.

This clonotype was seen repeatedly, ten times or more. This chain connects TRBV7-9 to TRBJ2-1; D is unclear. The germline CDR1 and CDR2 sequences are SEHNR and FQNEAQ (reference sequence). There are 12 residues in the CDR3. Deletions cut 6 bases from V and 10 bases from J, with 13 bases between. CDR3 DNA sequence: TGTGCCAGCAGTCCCCTGGCGTCCGAGCAGTTCTTC. Amino acid sequence: CASSPLASEQFF.

The table lists this clonotype with many counts. The chain has TRBV5-1 and TRBJ2-7; D may be TRBD2 (5 bases). The CDR3 length is 14 residues. V was trimmed by 4 bases and J by 1 base, leaving 12 bases between them. From germline, CDR1 is SGHRS and CDR2 YFSETQ. CDR3 nucleotides: TGCGCCAGCAGCCTCGGACTGGGGTCCTACGAGCAGTACTTC. Protein sequence: CASSLGLGSYEQYF.

This clonotype was observed many times. The chain has TRBV28 and TRBJ2-3; D remains ambiguous. The CDR3 runs to 13 residues. Germline values: CDR1 MDHEN, CDR2 SYDVKM. V was shortened by 5 bases and J by 4 bases, with 10 bases between the two germline ends. The CDR3 nucleotides read TGTGCCAGCAGTCCTGGCGTGGCAGATACGCAGTATTTT. Protein sequence: CASSPGVADTQYF.

For this clonotype: A single base separates this from a much larger clone, so it may be a read error. The V and J genes are TRBV20-1 and TRBJ2-3; D unresolved. The V end lost 2 bases, the J end lost 1 base, and 7 bases lay between the germline ends. Per germline, CDR1 DFQATT and CDR2 SNEGSKA (reference sequence). The CDR3 contains 13 residues. CDR3 sequence reads: CSARNRGTDTQYF. The CDR3 bases are TGCAGTGCTAGAAACAGAGGCACAGATACGCAGTATTTT.

This clonotype was observed many times. The rearrangement joins TRBV5-1 to TRBJ1-2; TRBD1 agrees at 8 bases. The length of the CDR3 is 16 residues. Germline V gene data show CDR1 as SGHRS and CDR2 as YFSETQ. The trim removed 4 bases at V and 4 bases at J, leaving 12 bases unmatched. CDR3 nucleotides: TGCGCCAGCAGCCCATCCGACAGGGGCGTCGGCTATGGCTACACCTTC. Translating gives CASSPSDRGVGYGYTF.

As regards this clonotype: This may stem from a read error, because a much larger clone lies one nucleotide away. V gene TRBV6-5 combines with J gene TRBJ1-5; D uncertain. The germline V and J ends were trimmed by 6 bases and 5 bases, with 20 bases remaining between them. This CDR3 has 16 residues. The germline CDR1 and CDR2 sequences are MNHEY and SVGAGI. This CDR3 is CASSQTPAKRDQPQHF. DNA for the CDR3: TGTGCCAGCAGCCAGACCCCGGCCAAGAGGGATCAGCCCCAGCATTTT.

This clonotype was seen a handful of times. The V gene is TRBV5-1, the J gene TRBJ1-2, with 11 bases matching TRBD1. The J segment lost 7 bases and the V segment lost 0 bases, leaving 5 bases of the junction unmatched. The germline V gene has CDR1 SGHRS and CDR2 YFSETQ. This CDR3 region has 15 residues. DNA of the CDR3: TGCGCCAGCAGCTTGGGGACAGGGGGCGTCGGTGGCTACACCTTC. It translates to CASSLGTGGVGGYTF.

This clonotype was detected many times. The V and J genes are TRBV4-3 and TRBJ2-7; weak D call: TRBD2 (5 bases). Germline CDR1 and CDR2: LGHNA and YSLEER. CDR3 length equals 16 residues. Trimming took off 1 base at V and 6 bases at J, with 19 bases between the two ends. CDR3 amino acids: CASSQAGSDPDPEQYF. The CDR3 DNA reads as TGCGCCAGCAGCCAAGCGGGGAGCGACCCCGACCCCGAGCAGTACTTC.

This clonotype has ten or more counts. This chain connects TRBV5-6 to TRBJ2-3; 9 bases map to TRBD1. V was clipped by 4 bases and J by 2 bases; unmatched bases: 8. Germline V CDR1 and CDR2: SGHDT, YYEEEE. The CDR3 is 16 amino acids. CDR3: CASSRTGAGLTDTQYF. As DNA, the CDR3 is TGTGCCAGCAGCCGGACAGGGGCCGGCCTCACAGATACGCAGTATTTT.

This clonotype is deemed medium-sized. The chain couples TRBV20-1 to TRBJ1-4; 8 nucleotides agree with TRBD1. This CDR3 is 13 amino acids long. Germline V gene data show CDR1 as DFQATT and CDR2 as SNEGSKA (reference sequence). J lost 8 bases, V lost 5 bases, and 7 bases had no gene match. The CDR3 bases are TGCAGTGCTGAGGGACAGGCTGGGGAAAAACTGTTTTTT. Amino acids: CSAEGQAGEKLFF.

With regard to this clonotype: This may be a read error: a much more frequent sequence differs by one nucleotide. For the CDR3, the DNA is TGTGCCAGCAGTGAATCGGGCTACGAGCAGTACTTC. This gives the protein CASSESGYEQYF. V gene TRBV5-4 combines with J gene TRBJ2-7, with D unresolved. From germline, CDR1 is SGHNT and CDR2 YYREEE (reference sequence). The CDR3 is 12 residues long. The V end was cut by 5 bases, the J end by 3 bases, with 9 bases between.

The rearrangement joins TRBV13 to TRBJ2-7; 8 bases align to TRBD2. V shed 4 bases, J shed 4 bases, and the junction held 0 bases outside the gene matches. CDR1 is PRHDT, CDR2 FYEKMQ, per germline (reference sequence). This CDR3 is 12 amino acids long. The CDR3 protein is CASSSSGYEQYF. Written as DNA, the CDR3 is TGTGCCAGCAGCTCTAGCGGGTACGAGCAGTACTTC.

This clonotype was counted at least ten times. J is TRBJ2-3 and V is TRBV5-1; no reliable D call. This CDR3 is 15 amino acids long. V lost 3 bases and J lost 0, with 11 bases in between. Germline-derived CDR1 and CDR2 are SGHRS and YFSETQ. The CDR3 region has the DNA TGCGCCAGCAGCTCCGGAGACACAAGCACAGATACGCAGTATTTT. This encodes CASSSGDTSTDTQYF.

This clonotype was seen ten or more times. This rearrangement joins TRBV7-2 to TRBJ2-7; D is unclear. The CDR3 spans 15 residues. Trimming cost V 1 base and J 3 bases, with 13 bases left between them. The V gene's germline CDR1 is SGHTA and CDR2 FQGNSA. CDR3 in DNA: TGTGCCAGCAGCTTAGGAAACAGACTCCTCTACGAGCAGTACTTC. Protein: CASSLGNRLLYEQYF. Filled out from reference TRBV7-2 and TRBJ2-7, the complete variable domain reads GAGVSQSPSNKVTEKGKDVELRCDPISGHTALYWYRQSLGQGLEFLIYFQGNSAPDKSGLPSDRFSAERTGGSVSTLTIQRTQQEDSAVYLCASSLGNRLLYEQYFGPGTRLTVT.

This clonotype was recorded at least ten times. V and J are TRBV5-1 and TRBJ1-2; D unclear. Trimming left V 0 bases short and J 8 bases short, with 17 bases between. The germline V gene has CDR1 SGHRS and CDR2 YFSETQ. This CDR3 has 15 amino acids. The CDR3 region has the DNA TGCGCCAGCAGCTTGGGTCCGCAGGTCGTGGGGGGCTACACCTTC. As protein: CASSLGPQVVGGYTF.